This is a list of T cell receptor beta chains from one sample in a study of shared clonotypes between healthy human individuals. Sequencing was performed with immunoSEQ multiplex PCR; in TCRdb, only in-frame clones are kept and a portion is missing. The sample holds about 2.4 million clones, more than 85% seen once. The specimen was naive CD4+ T cells from PBMCs. The source is a man aged 18 to 30 in good health. Some clones in this sample may be carry-over from other donors' samples. Both conserved end residues are part of each CDR3. Each record gives: D gene, clone size, V gene, J gene, CDR3 protein, CDR3 DNA. D genes are given only for firm matches. Clone size is given for some rows only: seen once, a few or many times, or a class if the clone is expanded.

D: TRBD1; size: -; V: TRBV28; J: TRBJ2-5; CDR3: CASSRQGAALAETQYF; DNA: TGTGCCAGCAGTCGGCAGGGGGCGGCTTTGGCAGAGACCCAGTACTTC
D: TRBD2; size: -; V: TRBV7-2; J: TRBJ2-1; CDR3: CASSLAGASGSNEQFF; DNA: TGTGCCAGCAGCTTAGCTGGGGCTAGCGGGAGCAATGAGCAGTTCTTC
D: TRBD2; size: -; V: TRBV27; J: TRBJ2-1; CDR3: CASNPGWGGEQFF; DNA: TGTGCCAGCAATCCGGGATGGGGAGGGGAGCAGTTCTTC
D: TRBD2; size: once; V: TRBV15; J: TRBJ2-2; CDR3: CATSRDWGEGHTGELFF; DNA: TGTGCCACCAGCAGAGATTGGGGGGAGGGTCACACCGGGGAGCTGTTTTTT
D: TRBD1; size: -; V: TRBV19; J: TRBJ2-5; CDR3: CASRATGARETQYF; DNA: TGTGCCAGTAGGGCCACAGGGGCGAGGGAGACCCAGTACTTC
D: -; size: -; V: TRBV25-1; J: TRBJ1-3; CDR3: CASSAPGGIGALTIYF; DNA: TGTGCCAGCAGTGCGCCGGGGGGTATCGGAGCCCTCACCATATATTTT
D: TRBD2; size: -; V: TRBV18; J: TRBJ2-3; CDR3: CASSPQRGGEDTQYF; DNA: TGTGCCAGCTCACCCCAGCGGGGGGGGGAAGATACGCAGTATTTT
D: -; size: -; V: TRBV6-5; J: TRBJ1-2; CDR3: CASSLQGYGYTF; DNA: TGTGCCAGCAGTTTGCAGGGGTATGGCTACACCTTC
D: -; size: -; V: TRBV14; J: TRBJ2-7; CDR3: CASSQQTLTPYEQYF; DNA: TGTGCCAGCAGCCAACAAACCCTTACCCCCTACGAGCAGTACTTC
D: TRBD1; size: -; V: TRBV4-2; J: TRBJ1-4; CDR3: CASSQDYRGRTNEKLFF; DNA: TGTGCCAGCAGCCAAGATTACAGGGGAAGAACTAATGAAAAACTGTTTTTT
D: -; size: -; V: TRBV28; J: TRBJ1-2; CDR3: CASNAPGGYFYGYTF; DNA: TGTGCCAGCAACGCTCCGGGGGGTTATTTCTATGGCTACACCTTC
D: TRBD2; size: -; V: TRBV6-5; J: TRBJ2-7; CDR3: CASSYKGLVSEQYF; DNA: TGTGCCAGCAGTTACAAGGGACTAGTAAGCGAGCAGTACTTC
D: -; size: -; V: TRBV6-1; J: TRBJ2-7; CDR3: CASRRGLLHEQYF; DNA: TGTGCCAGCAGGAGGGGGTTACTCCACGAGCAGTACTTC
D: TRBD2; size: -; V: TRBV19; J: TRBJ2-1; CDR3: CASSRFLRGLAGGNSYNEQFF; DNA: TGTGCCAGTAGTAGATTTCTCCGGGGACTAGCGGGAGGGAACTCCTACAATGAGCAGTTCTTC
D: -; size: -; V: TRBV6-9; J: TRBJ1-2; CDR3: CASSSHRTDGYTF; DNA: TGTGCCAGCAGTTCCCACCGGACGGATGGCTACACCTTC
D: TRBD1; size: -; V: TRBV15; J: TRBJ2-7; CDR3: CATSRPTTGTVYEQYF; DNA: TGTGCCACCAGCAGGCCGACGACAGGGACCGTGTACGAGCAGTACTTC
D: TRBD1; size: -; V: TRBV5-1; J: TRBJ2-1; CDR3: CASSGQGFNEQFF; DNA: TGCGCCAGCAGTGGACAGGGTTTCAATGAGCAGTTCTTC
D: -; size: -; V: TRBV5-5; J: TRBJ2-7; CDR3: CASSLAGAPSSYEQYF; DNA: TGTGCCAGCAGCTTGGCTGGCGCACCGAGCTCCTACGAGCAGTACTTC
D: -; size: -; V: TRBV5-6; J: TRBJ2-3; CDR3: CASSRPDRTSGDTQYF; DNA: TGTGCCAGCAGCCGACCGGACAGAACTTCGGGAGATACGCAGTATTTT
D: -; size: once; V: TRBV29-1; J: TRBJ2-1; CDR3: CSVGATETSYNEQFF; DNA: TGCAGCGTGGGCGCGACAGAGACCTCCTACAATGAGCAGTTCTTC
D: -; size: -; V: TRBV5-1; J: TRBJ2-5; CDR3: CASSLIASEGETQYF; DNA: TGCGCCAGCAGCCTCATTGCTTCCGAAGGGGAAACCCAGTACTTC
D: -; size: -; V: TRBV19; J: TRBJ2-1; CDR3: CASSTTRARGNEQFF; DNA: TGTGCCAGTAGTACAACCCGGGCGAGAGGGAATGAGCAGTTCTTC
D: -; size: -; V: TRBV18; J: TRBJ1-2; CDR3: CASSPQGLRGQGYTF; DNA: TGTGCCAGCTCACCACAAGGACTTCGAGGACAAGGCTACACCTTC
D: -; size: -; V: TRBV2; J: TRBJ2-7; CDR3: CASIIGTAPHEQYF; DNA: TGTGCCAGCATTATCGGGACGGCCCCCCACGAGCAGTACTTC
D: -; size: -; V: TRBV7-8; J: TRBJ2-3; CDR3: CASSPDWRNTQYF; DNA: TGTGCCAGCAGCCCGGACTGGCGGAATACGCAGTATTTT
D: -; size: -; V: TRBV7-2; J: TRBJ1-5; CDR3: CASSLGRGGYQPQHF; DNA: TGTGCCAGCAGCTTAGGGCGGGGAGGATATCAGCCCCAGCATTTT
D: TRBD2; size: -; V: TRBV4-1; J: TRBJ2-5; CDR3: CASSQEQGTRGSETQYF; DNA: TGCGCCAGCAGCCAAGAGCAGGGGACTAGAGGGAGTGAGACCCAGTACTTC
D: -; size: once; V: TRBV10-3; J: TRBJ2-6; CDR3: CAIRGSGANVLTF; DNA: TGTGCCATCAGAGGATCTGGGGCCAACGTCCTGACTTTC
D: -; size: -; V: TRBV12-5; J: TRBJ1-5; CDR3: CASMTEGNNQPQHF; DNA: TGTGCTAGTATGACTGAGGGCAACAATCAGCCCCAGCATTTT